The TCR beta chain under discussion was sequenced for a study of blood T cells in healthy people across ages. CDR3 size: 13 residues. Germline values: CDR1 LGHNA, CDR2 YSLEER. Using a J-beta primer mix together with a sample-barcoded 5' primer, a second PCR was run for about 6 to 11 cycles. MiXCR, applied by TCRdb to the 5' RACE reads, yields one record per CDR3 protein. Counted here are about 1.1 million distinct CDR3 sequences, less than 45% occurring once; the ten biggest clones make up about an eighth. Sequencing was performed on blood. V is TRBV4-3 and J is TRBJ2-4, with TRBD1 as a possible D gene (5 bases). Gene TRBJ2-7 matches the end of the DNA better, so the J call may be wrong. The sequence derives from a man between 18 and 35 years old in good health. The CDR3 nucleotides read TGCGCCAGCAGCCAAGTTGACAGCTCCGAGCAGTACTTC. Residues: CASSQVDSSEQYF.